One sample yielded the 7 T cell receptor beta chains listed below, sequenced in a study of blood T cell repertoires in COVID-19. The repertoire was sequenced with immunoSEQ multiplex PCR; TCRdb's copy has only in-frame clones and lacks some. Among some 82,000 clones listed, more than 70% were seen once. The sequencing input was peripheral blood. The receptors here all came from a man older than 75 with active or convalescent COVID-19.

This clone was seen only once. The chain couples TRBV7-8 to TRBJ1-6, with D perhaps TRBD1 (6 bases). The V and J ends lost 1 base and 9 bases respectively, with 10 bases between them. Germline V gene lookup returns CDR1 SGHVS and CDR2 FQNEAQ. This CDR3 is 14 amino acids long. The CDR3 loop is CASSLVQGSSPLHF. As DNA, the CDR3 is TGTGCCAGCAGCTTAGTACAGGGCTCTTCACCCCTCCACTTT.

This chain links TRBV2 with TRBJ1-2; no reliable D call. There are 13 residues in the CDR3. Germline V lookup: CDR1 SNHLY, CDR2 FYNNEI. Trimming stripped 6 bases from V and 2 bases from J, with 10 bases between. The CDR3 is CASRETSNYGYTF. The CDR3 region has the DNA TGTGCCAGCAGAGAAACTTCGAACTATGGCTACACCTTC.

The genes are TRBV5-1 and TRBJ1-2, with unresolved D. CDR1 and CDR2 (germline): SGHRS, YFSETQ. The CDR3 spans 15 residues. V was shortened by 4 bases and J by 8 bases, with 21 bases between the two germline ends. The CDR3 reads CASSGGEALQRGYTF. In DNA form, the CDR3 reads TGCGCCAGCAGCGGTGGTGAAGCCCTCCAGCGGGGCTACACCTTC.

V gene TRBV5-1 combines with J gene TRBJ2-3; TRBD2 matches 9 bases. J gave up 0 bases and V 4 bases, and 9 bases lay outside the gene matches. Per the germline V gene, CDR1 is SGHRS and CDR2 is YFSETQ. CDR3 length equals 17 residues. This chain's CDR3 is CASSVRTSVASTDTQYF. CDR3 coding DNA: TGCGCCAGCAGCGTCCGGACTAGCGTAGCTAGCACAGATACGCAGTATTTT. Using reference TRBV5-1 and TRBJ2-3 for the parts outside the CDR3, the full variable domain is KAGVTQTPRYLIKTRGQQVTLSCSPISGHRSVSWYQQTPGQGLQFLFEYFSETQRNKGNFPGRFSGRQFSNSRSEMNVSTLELGDSALYLCASSVRTSVASTDTQYFGPGTRLTVL.

V gene TRBV7-3 combines with J gene TRBJ1-6; D gene ambiguous. The germline V gene encodes CDR1 SGHTA and CDR2 FQGTGA. With 1 base removed from V and 10 bases from J, the gap between germline ends came to 14 bases. The CDR3 runs 15 residues. The CDR3 spells CASSLRRLGRSPLHF. The CDR3 nucleotides read TGTGCCAGCAGCTTAAGGCGCTTGGGGAGGTCACCCCTCCACTTT.

The rearrangement uses TRBV5-4 and TRBJ2-3; 8 nucleotides line up with TRBD2. J was trimmed by 4 bases and V by 3 bases; bases with no gene match: 13. The germline CDR1 and CDR2 sequences are SGHNT and YYREEE (reference sequence). The CDR3 loop spans 17 amino acids. The CDR3 nucleotides are TGTGCCAGCAGCTCATCCTTAGCGGGGAGGGTCGCAGATACGCAGTATTTT. Translated, it gives CASSSSLAGRVADTQYF.

The chain is built from TRBV29-1 and TRBJ2-7; TRBD2 matches 13 bases. CDR3 length: 14 residues. Germline lookup yields CDR1 SQVTM and CDR2 ANQGSEA. With 4 bases clipped from V and 6 bases from J, the junction kept 6 bases outside the gene matches. The CDR3 protein is CSVGRTSGGREQYF. The CDR3, as DNA: TGCAGCGTTGGCAGGACTAGCGGGGGCCGCGAGCAGTACTTC.